These T cell receptor beta chains were read from a single sample in a study of T cell responses to AZD1222 COVID-19 vaccine. Libraries were prepared by immunoSEQ multiplex PCR; TCRdb keeps only in-frame clonotypes and omits some of them. In the table there are approximately 100,000 clones, more than 75% of which are singletons. Here the sequenced sample was peripheral blood, taken 28 days after the second AZD1222 dose. These receptors all stem from an adult who received the AZD1222 COVID-19 vaccine. CDR3s include the opening cysteine and the closing phenylalanine or tryptophan. Each record gives: D gene, clone size, J gene, V gene, CDR3 protein, CDR3 DNA. D genes are given only for firm matches. Rows give clone size only sometimes, using once, few, many, or a class for an expanded clone.

- - TRBJ1-2 TRBV19 CASSIEAGTGYGYTF TGTGCCAGTAGTATAGAGGCAGGGACGGGCTATGGCTACACCTTC
- - TRBJ1-6 TRBV2 CASSEAGGHSNSPLHF TGTGCCAGCAGTGAAGCGGGTGGACACAGTAATTCACCCCTCCACTTT
- - TRBJ1-1 TRBV7-9 CASSLSASEAFF TGTGCCAGCAGCTTATCGGCCTCTGAAGCTTTCTTT
- - TRBJ2-2 TRBV7-3 CASSLIAHTGELFF TGTGCCAGCAGCCTTATCGCCCACACCGGGGAGCTGTTTTTT
- - TRBJ2-2 TRBV28 CASSINPFGRELFF TGTGCCAGCAGTATAAACCCGTTCGGGAGGGAGCTGTTTTTT
TRBD2 - TRBJ2-5 TRBV7-2 CASSLAGGAIMTQYF TGTGCCAGCAGCCTAGCGGGGGGAGCCATTATGACCCAGTACTTC
- few TRBJ1-2 TRBV6-5 CASSYLPRGGDGYTF TGTGCCAGCAGTTACCTCCCAAGGGGAGGAGATGGCTACACCTTC
TRBD1 - TRBJ2-2 TRBV10-1 CASSESRGLGTGELFF TGCGCCAGCAGTGAGTCGAGGGGGCTGGGCACCGGGGAGCTGTTTTTT
- - TRBJ1-2 TRBV30 CAWGRRGSRSSAISGYTF TGTGCCTGGGGGAGACGGGGTAGTAGATCTTCGGCTATAAGTGGCTACACCTTC
- - TRBJ1-1 TRBV6-2/TRBV6-3 CASSYRVMDTEAFF TGTGCCAGCAGTTACAGGGTTATGGACACTGAAGCTTTCTTT
TRBD2 - TRBJ2-3 TRBV19 CASSTTSGSGTDTQYF TGTGCCAGTAGTACGACTAGCGGGAGCGGCACAGATACGCAGTATTTT
TRBD1 - TRBJ1-1 TRBV28 CASSSIGQGGYTEAFF TGTGCCAGCAGTTCGATCGGACAGGGGGGGTACACTGAAGCTTTCTTT
- - TRBJ1-6 TRBV5-5 CASSLARVPNSPLHF TGTGCCAGCAGCTTGGCCAGGGTGCCCAATTCACCCCTCCACTTT
- once TRBJ1-6 TRBV11-2 CASSLGQGLHF TGTGCCAGCAGCTTAGGCCAGGGTCTCCACTTT
TRBD2 once TRBJ2-5 TRBV7-3 CASSSGAGETQYF TGTGCCAGCAGCTCGGGAGCGGGGGAGACCCAGTACTTC
- few TRBJ2-1 TRBV30 CAWSAGNYNEQFF TGTGCCTGGAGTGCGGGGAATTACAATGAGCAGTTCTTC
- - TRBJ2-3 TRBV27 CASLGGWGSYF TGTGCCAGCCTTGGGGGGTGGGGGTCGTATTTT
TRBD1 few TRBJ2-2 TRBV2 CASSDDRAELFF TGTGCCAGCAGTGATGACAGGGCAGAGCTGTTTTTT
TRBD1 - TRBJ1-2 TRBV5-1 CASSSGQGYGYTF TGCGCCAGCAGCTCTGGACAGGGCTATGGCTACACCTTC
- - TRBJ2-2 TRBV7-9 CASKATKTNTGELFF TGTGCCAGCAAGGCCACTAAAACGAACACCGGGGAGCTGTTTTTT
- - TRBJ1-4 TRBV7-9 CASSFSSRNEKLFF TGTGCCAGCAGCTTTTCCAGTCGGAATGAAAAACTGTTTTTT
TRBD1 - TRBJ2-7 TRBV5-6 CASSLRTGPTYYEQYF TGTGCCAGCAGCTTGAGGACAGGACCCACTTACTACGAGCAGTACTTC
- - TRBJ2-7 TRBV5-4 CASSGQAQVHEQYF TGTGCCAGCAGTGGGCAGGCGCAAGTCCACGAGCAGTACTTC
- - TRBJ2-4 TRBV18 CASSPRDGLAKNIQYF TGTGCCAGCTCACCAAGGGACGGACTAGCCAAAAACATTCAGTACTTC
TRBD1 - TRBJ2-7 TRBV19 CASSIETGGGYEQYF TGTGCCAGTAGTATCGAGACAGGGGGTGGCTACGAGCAGTACTTC
TRBD1 - TRBJ1-2 TRBV3-1/TRBV3-2 CASSHVTGGLYYGYTF TGTGCCAGCAGCCACGTCACAGGGGGCCTGTACTATGGCTACACCTTC
- - TRBJ2-7 TRBV12-3/TRBV12-4 CASREDSAYEQYF TGTGCCAGCAGAGAAGACAGTGCCTACGAGCAGTACTTC
- - TRBJ2-7 TRBV18 CASSAEGFHEQYF TGTGCCAGCTCAGCGGAGGGATTTCACGAGCAGTACTTC
- once TRBJ2-2 TRBV27 CASSLLANTGELFF TGTGCCAGCAGTTTATTGGCGAACACCGGGGAGCTGTTTTTT
- - TRBJ1-1 TRBV6-5 CASSYSTGSTEAFF TGTGCCAGCAGTTACTCGACGGGGAGCACTGAAGCTTTCTTT
TRBD1 - TRBJ2-7 TRBV14 CASSLHRGYEQYF TGTGCCAGCAGCCTTCACAGGGGCTACGAGCAGTACTTC
TRBD1 - TRBJ1-1 TRBV24-1 CATSDSGGGNTEAFF TGTGCCACCAGTGACTCAGGGGGCGGGAACACTGAAGCTTTCTTT
- few TRBJ2-7 TRBV5-1 CASSLDLTVSSYEQYF TGCGCCAGCAGCTTGGATTTAACGGTTAGCTCCTACGAGCAGTACTTC
TRBD2 - TRBJ2-3 TRBV2 CASKLAGGADTQYF TGTGCCAGCAAGCTAGCGGGGGGGGCAGATACGCAGTATTTT
- - TRBJ2-7 TRBV19 CASSALGRTYEQYF TGTGCCAGTAGTGCCCTCGGCAGAACCTACGAGCAGTACTTC
TRBD2 - TRBJ2-5 TRBV5-1 CASSPGRGTETQYF TGCGCCAGCAGCCCGGGGCGGGGGACAGAGACCCAGTACTTC
- - TRBJ2-1 TRBV7-3 CASSLGLANEQFF TGTGCCAGCAGCTTAGGTTTGGCCAATGAGCAGTTCTTC
- - TRBJ1-2 TRBV7-8 CASSRGRAAYGYTF TGTGCCAGCAGCCGGGGGCGGGCGGCCTATGGCTACACCTTC
TRBD2 - TRBJ2-2 TRBV3-1/TRBV3-2 CASSLGLAGRPNTGELFF TGTGCCAGCAGCCTGGGACTAGCGGGACGTCCGAACACCGGGGAGCTGTTTTTT
- - TRBJ1-1 TRBV18 CASSPRETYTEAFF TGTGCCAGCTCACCACGAGAGACCTACACTGAAGCTTTCTTT
- - TRBJ1-3 TRBV7-6 CASSSGPVSGNTIYF TGTGCCAGCAGCTCAGGACCCGTCTCTGGAAACACCATATATTTT
- - TRBJ1-6 TRBV6-1 CASSEAAISYSPLHF TGTGCCAGCAGCGAAGCGGCAATCAGCTATTCACCCCTCCACTTT
- - TRBJ1-1 TRBV29-1 CSVEGLNTEAFF TGCAGCGTTGAAGGATTGAACACTGAAGCTTTCTTT
TRBD1 - TRBJ1-1 TRBV5-4 CASSPGGDRGNTEAFF TGTGCCAGCAGCCCGGGAGGGGACAGGGGGAACACTGAAGCTTTCTTT
TRBD2 - TRBJ2-3 TRBV20-1 CSARLAEKQYF TGCAGTGCTAGACTAGCGGAGAAGCAGTATTTT
TRBD1 - TRBJ1-1 TRBV5-6 CASSPGTGNMNTEAFF TGTGCCAGCAGCCCAGGGACAGGCAATATGAACACTGAAGCTTTCTTT
- once TRBJ2-4 TRBV19 CAKNDSLAKNIQYF TGTGCCAAAAACGACAGTCTAGCCAAAAACATTCAGTACTTC
TRBD1 - TRBJ1-2 TRBV12-3/TRBV12-4 CASSPDRVYGYTF TGTGCCAGCAGCCCGGACAGGGTCTATGGCTACACCTTC
TRBD1 - TRBJ2-3 TRBV7-9 CASSSTGGGTDTQYF TGTGCCAGCAGCTCAACAGGGGGCGGCACAGATACGCAGTATTTT